There are a few counts of the clone carrying this TCR beta chain. What it recognizes is unknown. The entry originates in a study of CD8 T cells in ankylosing spondylitis. Germline lookup yields CDR1 SEHNR and CDR2 FQNEAQ (reference sequence). V gave up 3 bases and J gave up 5 bases, with 17 bases separating them. The CDR3 length is 15 residues. TCRdb ran MiXCR on the 5' RACE reads and lists one entry per CDR3 protein. The repertoire has about 220,000 distinct CDR3 sequences, around 17% of them found once; the top ten carry about two fifths. The study, taken as a whole, reports: Blood from ankylosing spondylitis patients appeared to carry a characteristic roughly eight-variant TCR beta motif.

The sequencing sample was made of blood, either unsorted or a sorted T cell fraction (not recorded which). This sequence was found in a male donor with ankylosing spondylitis. The chain joins TRBV7-9 to TRBJ2-7; possibly TRBD1 for D (6 bases). CDR3 in DNA: TGTGCCAGCAGCTTTACTGGACAGTTACAGAACGAGCAGTACTTC. As protein: CASSFTGQLQNEQYF.